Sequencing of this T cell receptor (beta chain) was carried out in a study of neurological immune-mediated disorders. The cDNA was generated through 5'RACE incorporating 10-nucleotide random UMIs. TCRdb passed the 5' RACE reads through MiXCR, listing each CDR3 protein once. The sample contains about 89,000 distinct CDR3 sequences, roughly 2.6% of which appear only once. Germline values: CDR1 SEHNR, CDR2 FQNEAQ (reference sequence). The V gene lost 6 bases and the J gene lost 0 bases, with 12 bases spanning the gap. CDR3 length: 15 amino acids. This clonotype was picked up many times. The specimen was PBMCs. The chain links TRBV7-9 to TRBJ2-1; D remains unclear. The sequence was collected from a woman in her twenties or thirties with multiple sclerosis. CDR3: CASRLGPSSYNEQFF. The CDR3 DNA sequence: TGTGCCAGCAGATTGGGCCCTAGCTCCTACAATGAGCAGTTCTTC.